These 13 T cell receptor beta chains were sequenced from one sample in a study of T cell repertoires in cytomegalovirus infection (dated by TCRdb to about 2019). Data came from an Illumina HiSeq 1500. Through fastp at Q25 and MiXCR, TCRdb rebuilt clones from the public reads, retaining in-frame beta chains. All rows with the same CDR3 protein become a single entry with the most common DNA and genes. For this sample the table gives about 310,000 distinct CDR3 sequences, of which about 17% were detected only once. The biggest ten clones account for around 12% of the sample. Source material: PBMCs. The receptor set was obtained from a human donor in good health (CMV status not recorded). Some clones in this sample may be carry-over from other donors' samples.

CDR3 sequence: CSARDRDSPYEQYF. CDR3 nucleotide sequence: TGCAGTGCTAGAGATAGGGACAGTCCCTACGAGCAGTACTTC. The chain employs TRBV20-1 and TRBJ2-7, with TRBD1 matching 7 bases. The CDR3 is 14 residues long. The germline CDR1 and CDR2 sequences are DFQATT and SNEGSKA (reference sequence). The trim removed 0 bases at V and 2 bases at J, leaving 4 bases unmatched.

This clonotype appeared a few times. The chain recombines TRBV19 with TRBJ2-5, with D perhaps given as TRBD1 or TRBD2 (5 bases each). Per the germline V gene, CDR1 is LNHDA and CDR2 is SQIVND (reference sequence). The CDR3 has 12 amino acids. V lost 8 bases and J 5 bases, leaving 12 bases between the germline ends. CDR3 sequence (DNA): TGTGCCAGTGGGACCTTCGGGGAGACCCAGTACTTC. As protein: CASGTFGETQYF.

This clonotype was detected a few times. The rearrangement uses TRBV25-1 and TRBJ2-7, with TRBD1 matching over 8 bases. In germline, CDR1 is MGHDK, CDR2 SYGVNS. The V segment lost 9 bases and the J segment 6 bases; nucleotides outside the gene matches: 4. The CDR3 is made up of 11 amino acids. DNA for the CDR3: TGTGCCAGTAAACAGGGGGGCGAGCAGTACTTC. Residues: CASKQGGEQYF.

V and J are TRBV19 and TRBJ1-4; TRBD1 is a possible D gene (6 bases). The CDR3 length is 14 residues. Germline CDR1 and CDR2: LNHDA and SQIVND (reference sequence). The ends were cut back, 5 bases at V and 10 bases at J, with 17 bases in the middle. The CDR3 DNA follows: TGTGCCAGTAGTGAAGGACAGAACTTCGGAAAACTGTTTTTT. This encodes CASSEGQNFGKLFF.

This clonotype showed up just once. The rearrangement uses TRBV19 and TRBJ1-1, with D perhaps TRBD1 (5 bases). This CDR3 comprises 15 residues. The V end lost 5 bases, the J end lost 0 bases, and 13 bases lay between the germline ends. CDR1 and CDR2 from the germline V gene are LNHDA and SQIVND (reference sequence). The CDR3 spells CASSHPGGVNTEAFF. CDR3 coding DNA: TGTGCCAGTAGTCACCCCGGAGGGGTGAACACTGAAGCTTTCTTT.

The chain links TRBV6-1 to TRBJ1-2; 7 bases fit TRBD1. The CDR3 runs to 16 residues. From germline, CDR1 is MNHNS and CDR2 SASEGT. The J segment lost 7 bases and the V segment lost 5 bases, leaving 16 bases of the junction unmatched. The chain's CDR3 is CASSYGGTDAGSGYTF. CDR3 coding DNA: TGTGCCAGCAGTTATGGGGGGACAGATGCCGGCTCTGGCTACACCTTC.

This clonotype was seen only a few times. This chain links TRBV6-2 or TRBV6-3 with TRBJ1-2; D is possibly TRBD1 (5 bases). V was clipped by 3 bases and J by 5 bases, with 22 bases between them. This CDR3 comprises 17 residues. CDR1 is MNHEY, CDR2 SVGEGT, per germline. The CDR3 DNA follows: TGTGCCAGCAGTTATGGGGCCGACAGCGTTCTGTTTTATGGCTACACCTTC. This codes for CASSYGADSVLFYGYTF.

The CDR3 DNA reads as TGTGCCAGTAGTATTACCGGGGGACAAGAGACCCAGTACTTC. It encodes CASSITGGQETQYF. The chain has TRBV19 and TRBJ2-5; maybe TRBD2 (6 bases). Germline values: CDR1 LNHDA, CDR2 SQIVND (reference sequence). The CDR3 sequence is 14 residues long. The germline V and J ends were trimmed by 3 bases and 2 bases, with 10 bases remaining between them.

This clonotype was counted at least ten times. DNA for the CDR3: TGTGCCACCAGCGGGAGGTCTACAGGACTGAACACTGAAGCTTTCTTT. The encoded protein is CATSGRSTGLNTEAFF. V usage is TRBV15 and J usage is TRBJ1-1, with D perhaps TRBD1 (5 bases). Germline CDR1 and CDR2: LNHNV and YYDKDF (reference sequence). The CDR3 runs 16 residues. V lost 5 bases, J lost 0 bases, and 16 bases lay in between.

This clonotype was recorded many times. V usage is TRBV7-2 and J usage is TRBJ2-3, with TRBD2 matching 13 bases. CDR3 length: 19 residues. Germline assignment: CDR1 SGHTA and CDR2 FQGNSA. V shed 5 bases, J shed 0 bases, and the junction held 11 bases outside the gene matches. The CDR3 coding sequence is TGTGCCAGCAGCGGGCTAGGACTAGCGGGGGCCTTTAGCACAGATACGCAGTATTTT. Translation: CASSGLGLAGAFSTDTQYF. Drawing the rest from reference TRBV7-2 and TRBJ2-3, the complete variable domain is GAGVSQSPSNKVTEKGKDVELRCDPISGHTALYWYRQSLGQGLEFLIYFQGNSAPDKSGLPSDRFSAERTGGSVSTLTIQRTQQEDSAVYLCASSGLGLAGAFSTDTQYFGPGTRLTVL.

This clonotype was detected many times. The chain couples TRBV7-9 to TRBJ2-3; D uncertain. From germline, CDR1 is SEHNR and CDR2 FQNEAQ (reference sequence). Trimming pared 1 base from V and 6 bases from J, leaving 8 bases between. The CDR3 has 13 residues. DNA for the CDR3: TGTGCCAGCAGCTTAGTGGTAGGTGATACGCAGTATTTT. Encoded protein: CASSLVVGDTQYF.

J is TRBJ2-1 and V is TRBV7-8; 10 bases align to TRBD2. Losses at the gene ends were 10 bases for V and 2 bases for J; bases not matched to a gene: 11. The CDR3 loop spans 16 amino acids. The germline V gene encodes CDR1 SGHVS and CDR2 FQNEAQ. The CDR3 region has the DNA TGTGCCACCGGGGGCACTAGCGGGGAAACCTACAATGAGCAGTTCTTC. Translating gives CATGGTSGETYNEQFF.

This clonotype was observed at least ten times. The chain recombines TRBV7-2 with TRBJ2-2; 7 bases map to TRBD2. The CDR3 totals 16 residues. CDR1 SGHTA and CDR2 FQGNSA come from the germline V gene. J was trimmed by 5 bases and V by 0 bases; bases with no gene match: 6. CDR3 DNA: TGTGCCAGCAGCTTAGCTAGCGGGTACCCAACCGGGGAGCTGTTTTTT. Its translation: CASSLASGYPTGELFF.